The rows below give T cell receptor beta chains drawn from one sample of a study of OX40 agonist ivuxolimab in advanced cancers. Clones were read by immunoSEQ multiplex PCR, and TCRdb kept only the in-frame ones, dropping some. The data contain approximately 90,000 clones, about 89% of them singletons. The specimen comprised CD4+ or CD8+ T cells sorted from blood, sampled in a trial of the OX40 agonist ivuxolimab. The receptors shown here come from an adult with an advanced solid tumor such as melanoma, head and neck, liver or kidney cancer. CDR3s include the opening cysteine and the closing phenylalanine or tryptophan. Fields, in order: V gene, J gene, D gene, clone size, CDR3 protein, CDR3 DNA. The D gene is left open where the match is weak. The size field is filled for only some rows; it gives once, few, many or a size class.

V: TRBV25-1
J: TRBJ1-4
D: -
size: -
CDR3: CASSVAGGRLNEKLFF
DNA: TGTGCCAGCAGTGTGGCCGGGGGCAGGTTGAATGAAAAACTGTTTTTT

V: TRBV27
J: TRBJ2-3
D: -
size: -
CDR3: CASRDGTDTQYF
DNA: TGTGCCAGCAGGGACGGCACAGATACGCAGTATTTT

V: TRBV6-1
J: TRBJ2-3
D: TRBD2
size: few
CDR3: CASSEEAGGPDTQYF
DNA: TGTGCCAGCAGTGAAGAAGCGGGAGGGCCAGATACGCAGTATTTT

V: TRBV11-2
J: TRBJ2-7
D: -
size: few
CDR3: CASSLGKTYEQYF
DNA: TGTGCCAGCAGCTTGGGCAAAACCTACGAGCAGTACTTC

V: TRBV5-6
J: TRBJ2-1
D: -
size: -
CDR3: CASSLTFYEQFF
DNA: TGTGCCAGCAGCTTGACCTTCTACGAGCAGTTCTTC

V: TRBV2
J: TRBJ1-1
D: -
size: -
CDR3: CASSDRKNTEAFF
DNA: TGTGCCAGCAGTGACAGGAAGAACACTGAAGCTTTCTTT

V: TRBV18
J: TRBJ2-2
D: -
size: -
CDR3: CASSPPASGELFF
DNA: TGTGCCAGCTCACCACCGGCTTCCGGGGAGCTGTTTTTT

V: TRBV19
J: TRBJ2-7
D: -
size: -
CDR3: CASSYRVGEQYF
DNA: TGTGCCAGTAGCTACAGGGTCGGCGAGCAGTACTTC

V: TRBV7-9
J: TRBJ1-2
D: TRBD1
size: -
CDR3: CASSRGTVTNYGYTF
DNA: TGTGCCAGCAGCCGAGGGACAGTCACTAACTATGGCTACACCTTC

V: TRBV6-5
J: TRBJ2-3
D: -
size: -
CDR3: CASSSSSRDTQYF
DNA: TGTGCCAGCAGTTCCTCCTCTAGAGATACGCAGTATTTT

V: TRBV27
J: TRBJ2-7
D: TRBD2
size: once
CDR3: CASRLAGVNEYEQYF
DNA: TGTGCCAGCCGACTAGCGGGAGTAAATGAATACGAGCAGTACTTC

V: TRBV4-1
J: TRBJ1-5
D: -
size: -
CDR3: CASSENRADSNQPQHF
DNA: TGCGCCAGCAGCGAGAACCGGGCCGATAGCAATCAGCCCCAGCATTTT

V: TRBV14
J: TRBJ1-5
D: -
size: -
CDR3: CASSHADSNQPQHF
DNA: TGTGCCAGCAGCCACGCAGACAGCAATCAGCCCCAGCATTTT

V: TRBV27
J: TRBJ2-7
D: TRBD2
size: -
CDR3: CASSLSGTSGRYEQYF
DNA: TGTGCCAGCAGTTTGTCCGGGACTAGCGGGAGATACGAGCAGTACTTC

V: TRBV2
J: TRBJ1-3
D: -
size: -
CDR3: CASSADSSGNTIYF
DNA: TGTGCCAGCAGCGCAGACAGCTCTGGAAACACCATATATTTT

V: TRBV6-1
J: TRBJ2-7
D: -
size: -
CDR3: CASSGQGIGYEQYF
DNA: TGTGCCAGCAGTGGCCAGGGGATAGGCTACGAGCAGTACTTC

V: TRBV21-1
J: TRBJ1-2
D: -
size: -
CDR3: CASSKSDRRFYGYTF
DNA: TGTGCCAGCAGTAAATCGGACAGGCGCTTTTATGGCTACACCTTC

V: TRBV30
J: TRBJ1-4
D: TRBD1
size: -
CDR3: CAIQGSDEKLFF
DNA: TGTGCGATACAGGGGAGCGATGAAAAACTGTTTTTT

V: TRBV19
J: TRBJ1-2
D: -
size: -
CDR3: CASSSLGYGYTF
DNA: TGTGCCAGTAGTAGTCTAGGCTATGGCTACACCTTC

V: TRBV5-6
J: TRBJ2-7
D: TRBD1
size: -
CDR3: CASSLNRGVYEQYF
DNA: TGTGCCAGCAGCTTGAACAGGGGGGTCTACGAGCAGTACTTC

V: TRBV25-1
J: TRBJ1-2
D: -
size: once
CDR3: CASRSSGGYGYTF
DNA: TGTGCCAGCAGAAGCAGTGGGGGCTATGGCTACACCTTC

V: TRBV18
J: TRBJ1-2
D: -
size: -
CDR3: CASSPGDGNYGYTF
DNA: TGTGCCAGCTCACCGGGCGACGGTAACTATGGCTACACCTTC

V: TRBV4-1
J: TRBJ1-5
D: -
size: -
CDR3: CASSQGRNQPQHF
DNA: TGCGCCAGCAGCCAAGGCCGTAATCAGCCCCAGCATTTT

V: TRBV5-6
J: TRBJ2-7
D: -
size: -
CDR3: CASSLALGNYEQYF
DNA: TGTGCCAGCAGCTTGGCGCTCGGAAACTACGAGCAGTACTTC

V: TRBV6-6
J: TRBJ2-7
D: -
size: -
CDR3: CASRTGIYEQYF
DNA: TGTGCCAGCCGTACAGGGATCTACGAGCAGTACTTC

V: TRBV7-7
J: TRBJ2-4
D: TRBD2
size: -
CDR3: CASSTQAGRAKNIQYF
DNA: TGTGCTAGCAGCACGCAAGCGGGAAGAGCCAAAAACATTCAGTACTTC

V: TRBV9
J: TRBJ1-1
D: -
size: -
CDR3: CASSVAQANTEAFF
DNA: TGTGCCAGCAGCGTAGCTCAGGCGAACACTGAAGCTTTCTTT

V: TRBV6-4
J: TRBJ1-1
D: -
size: -
CDR3: CASSDTMNTEAFF
DNA: TGTGCCAGCAGTGACACTATGAACACTGAAGCTTTCTTT

V: TRBV2
J: TRBJ2-7
D: TRBD2
size: -
CDR3: CASSATSGRADEQYF
DNA: TGTGCCAGCAGTGCTACTAGCGGGAGGGCCGATGAGCAGTACTTC

V: TRBV6-6
J: TRBJ1-3
D: -
size: -
CDR3: CASSPNPSPGNTIYF
DNA: TGTGCCAGCAGTCCCAATCCCAGCCCGGGAAACACCATATATTTT

V: TRBV27
J: TRBJ2-7
D: TRBD1
size: -
CDR3: CASSPPRTGRPYEQYF
DNA: TGTGCCAGCAGTCCACCGAGGACAGGGCGGCCCTACGAGCAGTACTTC